This T cell receptor beta chain was profiled in a study of blood T cell repertoires in COVID-19. As for the study in general: Samples of COVID-19 (acute and convalescent) were obtained from the United States, Italy and Spain. Sources were T cells, B-cell-depleted T cells, or PBMCs; the material itself was cDNA or gDNA.

Per the authors' pipeline: Estimates of nucleated cell counts were drawn from the amplification of reference gene primers. TCRdb's copy holds only in-frame clones and misses some; the assay was immunoSEQ multiplex PCR. For V, J and clone size, that table is used; D and trimming come from the DNA. This sample carries 50,000 to 65,000 clones, approximately 80% of them seen once, and the ten largest clones take about 5.3%. The sequence was obtained from a woman aged 55-70 years with acute or convalescent COVID-19. Sequencing was performed on peripheral blood.

For the CDR3, the DNA is TGTGCCAGCAGCTTGTGGACAGGCGGCTCCTATAATTCACCCCTCCACTTT. Translating it yields CASSLWTGGSYNSPLHF. V usage is TRBV5-4 and J usage is TRBJ1-6; 7 bases are a match to TRBD1. CDR1 is SGHNT and CDR2 is YYREEE in the germline V gene (reference sequence). The CDR3 extends over 17 amino acids. Trimming removed 1 base from V and 0 bases from J; junction bases left unmatched: 4.